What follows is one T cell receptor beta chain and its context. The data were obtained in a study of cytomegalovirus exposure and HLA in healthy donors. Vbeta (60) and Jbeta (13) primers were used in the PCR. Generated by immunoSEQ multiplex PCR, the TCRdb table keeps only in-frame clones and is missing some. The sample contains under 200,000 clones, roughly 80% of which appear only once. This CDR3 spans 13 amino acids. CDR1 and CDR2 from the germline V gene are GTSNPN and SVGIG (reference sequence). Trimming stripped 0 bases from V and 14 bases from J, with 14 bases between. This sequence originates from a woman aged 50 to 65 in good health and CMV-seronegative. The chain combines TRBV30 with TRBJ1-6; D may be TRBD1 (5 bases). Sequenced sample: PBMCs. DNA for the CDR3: TGTGCCTGGAGTGTCCGTGTTAGGGGAACCCTCCACTTT. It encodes CAWSVRVRGTLHF.